One TCR beta chain is described in this entry. Which antigen it targets is not known. It has no much larger one-base neighbor in the sample; base qualities were not kept. One collaborating source in Seattle enrolled patients while the patients were actively infected and followed the patients over time throughout the course of disease. Whole blood was collected in K2EDTA tubes by collaborating institutions according to the institutions' own protocols. Collaborator samples were shipped for TCRbeta analysis as frozen whole blood, isolated PBMCs, or DNA extracted from either sample type. V is cut back by 7 bases and J by 8 bases, with 11 bases in the junction unmatched. From a lookup of the germline V gene, CDR1 and CDR2 are SGHTA and FQGNSA. The CDR3 runs 14 amino acids, cysteine and phenylalanine included. Of the read, only the CDR3 DNA is kept; its 42 bases are in frame from base 1. The data were obtained in a study of blood T cell repertoires in COVID-19 (dated by TCRdb to 2020 to 2022). Regarding the complete study: Collaborator samples came from the United States, Italy and Spain and covered acute and convalescent phases of COVID-19. The prospective study material was composed of cDNA or gDNA derived from T cells, B-cell-depleted T cells, or PBMCs. Subjects who had been exposed to COVID-19, were actively infected with it, or had recovered from it provided the deeply sampled blood TCRbeta repertoires that made up the dataset. The repertoires were made available in a free public database intended to serve as a resource for research on the immune response to SARS-CoV-2. The samples were drawn from two sources: the first 160 participants of the ongoing ImmuneRACE study, and approximately 1,300 subjects contributed by 6 global collaborators. Nearly every sample came with metadata listing a de-identified subject ID, COVID-19 status, age in years and sex. Where available, HLA class I and class II types were taken from metadata supplied by the sample provider and were not determined by assay-based typing. The paper as a whole reports these results and caveats: How much clinical and demographic metadata was included differed by source and by participant, and the metadata was provided uncurated.

TCRbeta CDR3 regions were amplified from genomic DNA by means of the immunoSEQ Assay, a bias-controlled multiplex PCR. Concerning the study's data processing: The number of nucleated cells in each sample was estimated from the amplification of reference gene primers within the assay. Sequence reads were collapsed and filtered to measure the absolute abundance of every unique TCRbeta CDR3 rearrangement. Productive Simpson clonality was computed per sample as the square root of Simpson's diversity index over productive rearrangements. Entries here come from immuneACCESS through TCRdb and include only in-frame sequences with V and J called. Some clones fail to appear in such tables; in the studies checked, an unresolved V gene covers under half of the shortfall, and the cause of the remainder is unknown. The V and J calls and clone size come from that table; D and trimming were worked out from the DNA. The sample table lists around 370,000 clones, 88% of them with a count of one. The ten largest account for just under 7.5% of the sample.

The chain is encoded by TRBV7-2 joined to TRBJ1-1, with 9 junctional bases fitting TRBD1. The sequenced sample was peripheral blood. This sequence originates from a woman in her 70s with COVID-19, enrolled during active disease. The sequenced DNA: TGTGCCAGCACACCCGGGACAGGGTGGGTAGAAGCTTTCTTT. This encodes CASTPGTGWVEAFF.